This TCR beta chain was identified in a study of PD-1 blockade in classical Hodgkin lymphoma. Study conclusions and caveats: Repertoire difference causes, possibly disease activity or prior therapy, remain undefined.

As for this clone: Its antigen remains unknown.

No patient escaped relapse after autologous stem cell transplantation, and brentuximab vedotin exposure varied. This table comes from immunoSEQ multiplex PCR, and its TCRdb copy is limited to in-frame clones, with some not included. The data hold about 93,000 clones, with over 90% observed a single time. V was cut by 4 bases and J by 6 bases, with 12 bases left in between. The CDR3 is made up of 13 amino acids. Germline V gives CDR1 LNHDA, CDR2 SQIVND (reference sequence). The chain couples TRBV19 to TRBJ1-2; possibly TRBD1 for D (6 bases). This specimen was peripheral blood mononuclear cells (PBMCs), taken before the second cycle of nivolumab. The sequence derives from a human donor with classical Hodgkin lymphoma. CDR3: CASSTTGENGYTF. DNA of the CDR3: TGTGCCAGTAGTACGACAGGTGAGAATGGCTACACCTTC.